A selection of T cell receptor beta chains follows, all from one sample in a study of cytomegalovirus exposure and HLA in healthy donors. Data came from immunoSEQ multiplex PCR; TCRdb stores just in-frame clones and leaves some out. Seen here are about 180,000 clones, about 80% observed once, and the top ten hold roughly 1.3%. The sample comprised PBMCs. The receptors stem from a man aged 25-40 years in good health and CMV-seronegative. CDR3s include the opening cysteine and the closing phenylalanine or tryptophan. Fields, in order: D gene, J gene, clone size, V gene, CDR3 protein, CDR3 DNA. The D gene is left open where the match is weak. Clone size is not always given. Where it is, it says once, few, many or a class for expanded clones.

>.|TRBJ1-6|.|TRBV19
CASSDTSRPSGNSPLHF
TGTGCCAGTAGCGACACCTCTCGACCCTCAGGGAATTCACCCCTCCACTTT
>.|TRBJ1-1|.|TRBV18
CASSPIENTEAFF
TGTGCCAGCTCACCGATAGAGAACACTGAAGCTTTCTTT
>.|TRBJ1-1|.|TRBV19
CASSDRLSMNTEAFF
TGTGCCAGTAGTGACAGGCTGAGCATGAACACTGAAGCTTTCTTT
>.|TRBJ1-1|.|TRBV28
CASTAGQLNTEAFF
TGTGCCAGCACAGCCGGACAGTTGAACACTGAAGCTTTCTTT
>TRBD2|TRBJ2-3|few|TRBV28
CASRPGTSNIDTQYF
TGTGCCAGCAGGCCAGGGACTAGCAATATAGATACGCAGTATTTT
>.|TRBJ2-4|.|TRBV19
CASSIRGADSRNIQYF
TGTGCCAGTAGTATACGTGGGGCTGATAGTCGAAACATTCAGTACTTC
>.|TRBJ2-7|.|TRBV27
CASSFQGQPYEQYF
TGTGCCAGCAGTTTCCAGGGGCAGCCCTACGAGCAGTACTTC
>.|TRBJ2-7|.|TRBV28
CASRDSVIYEQYF
TGTGCCTCACGGGACTCCGTAATATACGAGCAGTACTTC
>.|TRBJ2-7|.|TRBV9
CASSVEPGAYEQYF
TGTGCCAGCAGCGTAGAGCCAGGGGCCTACGAGCAGTACTTC
>TRBD1|TRBJ1-6|.|TRBV5-6
CASSWTGESPLHF
TGTGCCAGCAGCTGGACAGGGGAGTCACCCCTCCACTTT
>TRBD2|TRBJ2-7|.|TRBV5-1
CASSAGGQVHEQYF
TGCGCCAGCAGCGCGGGGGGGCAGGTCCACGAGCAGTACTTC
>.|TRBJ2-6|once|TRBV5-1
CASSLYRTSGANVLTF
TGCGCCAGCAGCTTGTACAGGACCTCTGGGGCCAACGTCCTGACTTTC
>.|TRBJ2-3|.|TRBV7-7
CASSLTGETDTQYF
TGTGCTAGCAGCTTGACGGGAGAGACAGATACGCAGTATTTT
>TRBD1|TRBJ2-7|.|TRBV6-5
CASTAGQGIYEQYF
TGTGCCAGCACCGCCGGACAGGGGATATACGAGCAGTACTTC
>.|TRBJ2-7|.|TRBV6-1
CASSTPGQLFYEQYF
TGTGCCAGCAGTACACCGGGACAACTATTCTACGAGCAGTACTTC
>TRBD1|TRBJ2-2|.|TRBV12-5
CASGLVWTGGVTGELFF
TGTGCTAGTGGTTTGGTATGGACAGGGGGAGTAACCGGGGAGCTGTTTTTT
>TRBD1|TRBJ2-1|.|TRBV10-3
CAISGRQGEFNEQFF
TGTGCCATCAGTGGCCGACAGGGGGAATTCAATGAGCAGTTCTTC
>.|TRBJ2-1|few|TRBV30
CAWINGDFSYNEQFF
TGTGCCTGGATTAATGGCGACTTCTCCTACAATGAGCAGTTCTTC
>TRBD1|TRBJ2-7|.|TRBV11-2
CASSPGTGNTYEQYF
TGTGCCAGCAGCCCGGGGACAGGAAATACCTACGAGCAGTACTTC
>.|TRBJ2-7|.|TRBV11-2
CASSLIMEQYF
TGTGCCAGCAGCTTAATTATGGAGCAGTACTTC
>TRBD1|TRBJ1-5|once|TRBV30
CAWSQQGDQPQHF
TGTGCCTGGAGTCAACAGGGGGATCAGCCCCAGCATTTT
>TRBD1|TRBJ2-7|.|TRBV6-5
CASSMDRLTYEQYF
TGTGCCAGCAGCATGGACAGGCTGACCTACGAGCAGTACTTC
>TRBD1|TRBJ2-2|.|TRBV4-1
CASSQVAGGGGELFF
TGCGCCAGCAGCCAAGTTGCAGGGGGCGGCGGGGAGCTGTTTTTT
>.|TRBJ1-4|few|TRBV6-5
CASSDGRGELFF
TGTGCCAGCAGTGATGGACGGGGAGAACTGTTTTTT
>TRBD1|TRBJ1-2|.|TRBV18
CASSRQGESGYTF
TGTGCCAGCTCAAGACAGGGAGAGTCTGGCTACACCTTC
>TRBD1|TRBJ1-5|.|TRBV6-1
CASSTGGAGNQPQHF
TGTGCCAGCTCCACAGGGGGCGCCGGCAATCAGCCCCAGCATTTT
>TRBD1|TRBJ2-7|few|TRBV5-1
CASSSPGTGVYEQYF
TGCGCCAGCAGCTCACCCGGGACAGGGGTCTACGAGCAGTACTTC
>.|TRBJ1-1|.|TRBV2
CASSEAYRDTEAFF
TGTGCCAGCAGTGAAGCGTACAGAGACACTGAAGCTTTCTTT
>.|TRBJ2-1|.|TRBV27
CASSSPSFSGYNEQFF
TGTGCCAGCAGCTCCCCCTCCTTTAGCGGCTACAATGAGCAGTTCTTC
>TRBD1|TRBJ2-1|.|TRBV6-6
CASSAGTGPFF
TGTGCCAGCAGTGCCGGGACAGGGCCGTTCTTC
>.|TRBJ2-2|.|TRBV18
CASSPQDRNGELFF
TGTGCCAGCTCACCGCAGGACAGAAACGGGGAGCTGTTTTTT
>.|TRBJ2-3|.|TRBV9
CASSGRGLDTQYF
TGTGCCAGCAGCGGACGGGGTCTGGATACGCAGTATTTT
>.|TRBJ1-1|.|TRBV30
CAWSGHGRAGLNTEAFF
TGTGCCTGGAGTGGACATGGGAGGGCCGGGTTGAACACTGAAGCTTTCTTT
>TRBD2|TRBJ2-5|.|TRBV5-1
CASSSSGGADETQYF
TGCGCCAGCAGTTCGAGCGGGGGGGCCGACGAGACCCAGTACTTC